The 12 T cell receptor beta chains listed next were all sequenced from one sample in a study of shared clonotypes between healthy human individuals. Produced via immunoSEQ multiplex PCR; TCRdb's table is partial and in-frame only. The table lists 950,000 to 1,300,000 clones, roughly 75% of them singletons, with roughly 1.5% in the top ten. Sequencing used memory CD4+ T cells sorted from blood. Subset defined: CD45RA-negative fraction. Receptor source: a man younger than 35 in good health.

The V gene is TRBV6-6, the J gene TRBJ2-7; unclear D gene. CDR1 is MNHNY, CDR2 SVGAGI, per germline (reference sequence). Trimming left V 6 bases short and J 2 bases short, with 8 bases between. The CDR3 has 12 residues. CDR3 in amino acids: CASRPSAYEQYF. CDR3 sequence (DNA): TGTGCCAGCAGGCCTTCCGCCTACGAGCAGTACTTC.

In this sample, this clone turned up once. The chain uses TRBV6-1 and TRBJ2-7, with 7 bases lining up with TRBD1. Germline loops: CDR1 MNHNS, CDR2 SASEGT. The ends lost 6 bases at V and 0 bases at J; junction bases unmatched: 5. The CDR3 spans 14 residues. In DNA, the CDR3 is TGTGCCAGCAGGTGGGGACAGAGCTCCTACGAGCAGTACTTC. It is translated as CASRWGQSSYEQYF.

The genes are TRBV14 and TRBJ1-1; D unresolved. Germline CDR1 reads SGHDN; CDR2 reads FVKESK. V was clipped by 4 bases and J by 2 bases, with 11 bases between them. The CDR3 is 14 residues long. The DNA for the CDR3 is TGTGCCAGCAGCCTCCTAGGTCGCAACACTGAAGCTTTCTTT. This codes for CASSLLGRNTEAFF.

The genes are TRBV18 and TRBJ2-7; TRBD1 is a possible D gene (5 bases). The ends were cut back, 2 bases at V and 1 base at J, with 18 bases in the middle. Germline V gene sequence: CDR1 KGHSH, CDR2 LQKENI. There are 17 residues in the CDR3. As DNA, the CDR3 is TGTGCCAGCTCACCAAGGGGATTAACGCCTCCTTCCTACGAGCAGTACTTC. Translating it yields CASSPRGLTPPSYEQYF.

J is TRBJ2-7 and V is TRBV2; no definite D call. Per germline, CDR1 SNHLY and CDR2 FYNNEI. This CDR3 comprises 11 residues. Deletions cut 5 bases from V and 4 bases from J, with 6 bases between. This CDR3 reads CASSYMYEQYF. The CDR3 bases are TGTGCCAGCAGTTACATGTACGAGCAGTACTTC.

The gene calls are TRBV5-6 and TRBJ2-2; D uncertain. The CDR3 is 17 amino acids. V gave up 0 bases and J gave up 7 bases, with 19 bases separating them. CDR1 is SGHDT and CDR2 is YYEEEE in the germline V gene. The DNA of the CDR3 is TGTGCCAGCAGCTTGGTCTCGTCGGGCCGATGGGGCGGGGAGCTGTTTTTT. Its protein is CASSLVSSGRWGGELFF.

The J gene is TRBJ1-1, the V gene TRBV7-3; D remains unclear. V shed 0 bases and J shed 4 bases, with 9 bases lying between them. Germline V CDR1 and CDR2: SGHTA, FQGTGA. The CDR3 covers 14 residues. CDR3 nucleotides: TGTGCCAGCAGCTTAACTTCTCTCGGCACTGAAGCTTTCTTT. Protein product: CASSLTSLGTEAFF.

The chain carries TRBV4-3 and TRBJ2-1; possibly TRBD2 for D (6 bases). V shed 0 bases and J shed 6 bases, with 12 bases lying between them. Germline CDR1 reads LGHNA; CDR2 reads YSLEER. CDR3 length equals 15 residues. For the CDR3, the DNA is TGCGCCAGCAGCCAAGATCTAGCGCCCACCAATGAGCAGTTCTTC. Protein product: CASSQDLAPTNEQFF.

This clone came up a few times. Other DNA sequences of this sample code for an identical CDR3. This chain connects TRBV30 to TRBJ1-1; TRBD1 matches 8 bases. With 2 bases clipped from V and 5 bases from J, the junction kept 4 bases outside the gene matches. CDR3 length equals 13 residues. The germline V gene encodes CDR1 GTSNPN and CDR2 SVGIG (reference sequence). The CDR3 loop reads CAWSRQGNTEAFF. In DNA, the CDR3 is TGTGCCTGGAGTCGACAGGGGAATACTGAAGCTTTCTTT. The full variable domain, its missing parts supplied by reference TRBV30 and TRBJ1-1, is SQTIHQWPATLVQPVGSPLSLECTVEGTSNPNLYWYRQAAGRGLQLLFYSVGIGQISSEVPQNLSASRPQDRQFILSSKKLLLSDSGFYLCAWSRQGNTEAFFGQGTRLTVV.

About this clone itself: This same CDR3 is encoded by further DNA sequences in the sample. V is TRBV7-2 and J is TRBJ2-3, with D unclear. Germline V CDR1 and CDR2: SGHTA, FQGNSA. This CDR3 contains 12 residues. The V gene lost 5 bases and the J gene lost 1 base, with 4 bases spanning the gap. CDR3 DNA sequence: TGTGCCAGCAGCCCAGGCACAGATACGCAGTATTTT. Translating it yields CASSPGTDTQYF.

The V and J genes are TRBV9 and TRBJ1-2; TRBD1 matches at 8 bases. This CDR3 has 14 amino acids. Per the germline V gene, CDR1 is SGDLS and CDR2 is YYNGEE. The V gene end was trimmed by 3 bases and the J gene end by 3 bases; junction bases not matched to a gene: 4. Here the CDR3 reads CASSAPDRDYGYTF. DNA for the CDR3: TGTGCCAGCAGCGCCCCGGACAGGGACTATGGCTACACCTTC. The whole variable domain, filled in from reference TRBV9 and TRBJ1-2, reads DSGVTQTPKHLITATGQRVTLRCSPRSGDLSVYWYQQSLDQGLQFLIQYYNGEERAKGNILERFSAQQFPDLHSELNLSSLELGDSALYFCASSAPDRDYGYTFGSGTRLTVV.

This clone was recorded a few times. V is TRBV28 and J is TRBJ1-5; D perhaps matches TRBD1 (6 bases). The V end was cut by 8 bases, the J end by 1 base, with 18 bases between. In germline, CDR1 is MDHEN, CDR2 SYDVKM. The CDR3 runs to 16 residues. The CDR3 loop is CASARGGGVSNQPQHF. DNA for the CDR3: TGTGCCAGCGCTAGGGGGGGTGGAGTCAGCAATCAGCCCCAGCATTTT.